This T cell receptor (beta chain) was sequenced in a study of cytomegalovirus exposure and HLA in healthy donors. Study-wide background: The approximately 120 million unique TCR beta sequences, from 150 million to 200 million T cells, were found by an earlier analysis.

The CDR3 sequence is 15 residues long. Germline V CDR1 and CDR2: SEHNR, FQNEAQ (reference sequence). V was clipped by 5 bases and J by 0 bases, with 13 bases between them. The PCR was carried out with 60 Vbeta primers and 13 Jbeta primers. Repertoires were generated with immunoSEQ multiplex PCR, while TCRdb's copy carries only in-frame clones and drops some. The sample includes some 180,000 clones, around 85% of them seen just once. The sequenced material came from PBMCs. The chain joins TRBV7-9 to TRBJ1-2, with D tentatively TRBD1 (5 bases). The source of this sequence is a woman in her forties or fifties in good health and CMV-seronegative. This CDR3 is CASSVKQESNYGYTF. The CDR3 DNA reads TGTGCCAGCAGCGTCAAACAGGAGTCTAACTATGGCTACACCTTC.